This TCR beta chain was identified during a study of blood T cells in healthy people across ages (dated by TCRdb to the mid-2010s). Notes on the research overall: In model experiments, template switching captured about one uniquely barcoded TCR beta cDNA molecule for every two T cells. Four age groups were formed from the donors: young (average approximately 16 years), middle-aged (around 39), aged (around 68) and long-lived (roughly 88). To avoid experimental bias, donors of different ages were randomly spread across the sequencing lanes. To track age-related changes in TCR beta repertoire diversity, the study relied on deep sequencing normalized with unique cDNA molecular identifiers. The study analyzed two additional independent replicas of 1 million unique cDNA reads from the same blood draw for two donors, one aged 18 to 30 and one aged 80 or older.

Comments on this clonotype: Its antigen is currently not known. One base away there is no much larger clone; base qualities are not given.

Broad study findings and their caveats: Because the CMV infection status of the donors was unknown, age-related changes in expanded clonotypes may potentially have been confounded. A strong correlation was found between observed TCR beta diversity and the percentage of naive T cells measured by flow cytometry. Estimates of total diversity based on one million sequenced T cells were regarded as lower bounds and as underestimates. Observed TCR beta diversity per million T cells fell roughly linearly with age, and a significant reduction was already apparent by age roughly 40. The long-lived group showed more naive CD4+ T cells, fewer expanded clones and increased TCR diversity than the aged group, suggesting age selection. Since profiling was done on bulk unsorted PBMCs, naive and antigen-experienced compartments could not be conclusively compared.

Donors were 35 to 40 systemically healthy Caucasian individuals from Russia aged about 6 to 100 years. Each donor gave 8 to 10 milliliters of peripheral blood, collected into EDTA-treated Vacutainer tubes. Ficoll-Paque density-gradient centrifugation was used to isolate PBMCs, with at least 7 million per sample. Trizol reagent was used to extract total RNA from PBMCs, with at least 5 micrograms per sample. For every donor, an aliquot of PBMCs went through flow cytometry to measure the percentages of naive CD45RAhigh/CD27high T cells. V trim: 4 bases; J trim: 8 bases; unmatched bases: 8. From a lookup of the germline V gene (reference sequence), CDR1 and CDR2 are DFQATT and SNEGSKA. The CDR3 has 14 amino acids, counting the end cysteine and phenylalanine. Only the CDR3 DNA stays, 42 bases, in frame from base 1. Library creation used 5' RACE. TCRdb lists the instrument as Illumina HiSeq 2500. A second PCR of roughly 6 to 11 cycles was performed with a sample-barcoded 5' primer and a J-beta primer mix. A unique molecular identifier was introduced onto each TCR beta cDNA molecule by a template-switch 5' adaptor carrying 12 random nucleotides. Each sample yielded at least 2.5 million CDR3-containing paired-end reads. First-strand cDNA synthesis was performed from all RNA using the Mint cDNA synthesis kit, with priming by a TRBC-specific oligonucleotide. Following uracil-DNA glycosylase treatment, all cDNA underwent a first 18-cycle PCR with the universal primers M1SS and BC2_uni_R. Turning to the authors' computational methods: Each sample was normalized by randomly selecting 1 million high-quality reads, each carrying a distinct molecular identifier. Instead of being binned into consensus sequences, reads that shared molecular identifiers were thrown out. MiTCR, run with a Q25 quality threshold and the strictest error-elimination algorithm, handled CDR3 identification, clonotype clustering and error correction. A nonparametric unseen species model with Euler transformation was used to estimate lower-bound total TCR beta diversity. Using fastp trimming at Q25 and MiXCR clonotype assembly, TCRdb reanalyzed the public sequencing data and kept in-frame beta chains. Every CDR3 protein is listed once, alongside the most common genes and DNA of its rows. Clone size and V and J calls follow TCRdb, not the original study. This sample is represented by under 2 million distinct CDR3 sequences; almost 35% of them were singletons. The ten top clones hold about 11% of the sample.

The sequencing sample was made of blood. The chain is made from TRBV20-1 and TRBJ2-1, and 10 junctional nucleotides match TRBD2. The receptor comes from a woman aged 30 to 39 in good health. The CDR3 corresponds to CSAILAGIGDEQFF. The nucleotide sequence is TGCAGTGCTATACTAGCGGGAATAGGGGATGAGCAGTTCTTC.